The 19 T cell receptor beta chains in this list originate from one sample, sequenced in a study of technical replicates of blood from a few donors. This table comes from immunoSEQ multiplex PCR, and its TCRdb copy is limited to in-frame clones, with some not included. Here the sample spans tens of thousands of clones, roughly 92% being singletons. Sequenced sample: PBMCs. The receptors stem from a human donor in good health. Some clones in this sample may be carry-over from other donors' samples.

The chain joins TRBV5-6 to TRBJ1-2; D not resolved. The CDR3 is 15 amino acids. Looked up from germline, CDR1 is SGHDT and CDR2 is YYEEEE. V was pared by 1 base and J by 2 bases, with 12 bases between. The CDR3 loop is CASSLNAQANYGYTF. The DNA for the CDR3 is TGTGCCAGCAGCTTGAACGCGCAGGCAAACTATGGCTACACCTTC.

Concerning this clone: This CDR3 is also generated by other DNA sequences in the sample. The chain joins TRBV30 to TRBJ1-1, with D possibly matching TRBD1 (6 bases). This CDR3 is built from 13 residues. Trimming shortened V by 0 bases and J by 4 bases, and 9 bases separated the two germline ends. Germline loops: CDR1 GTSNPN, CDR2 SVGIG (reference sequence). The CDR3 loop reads CAWSVQGVTEAFF. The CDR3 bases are TGTGCCTGGAGTGTACAGGGTGTCACTGAAGCTTTCTTT.

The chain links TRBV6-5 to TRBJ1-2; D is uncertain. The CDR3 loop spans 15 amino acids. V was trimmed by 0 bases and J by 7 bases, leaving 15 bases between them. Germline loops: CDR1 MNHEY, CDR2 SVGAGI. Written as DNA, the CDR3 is TGTGCCAGCAGTTACTCGATGGGCGCCTTATCTGGCTACACCTTC. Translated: CASSYSMGALSGYTF.

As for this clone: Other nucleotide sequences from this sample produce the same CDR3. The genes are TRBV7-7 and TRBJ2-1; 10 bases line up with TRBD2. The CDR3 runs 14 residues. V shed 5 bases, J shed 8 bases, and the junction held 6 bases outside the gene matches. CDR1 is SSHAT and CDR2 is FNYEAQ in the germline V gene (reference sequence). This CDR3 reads CASSPSGGAHEQFF. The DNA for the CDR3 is TGTGCCAGCAGCCCGAGCGGGGGGGCCCATGAGCAGTTCTTC.

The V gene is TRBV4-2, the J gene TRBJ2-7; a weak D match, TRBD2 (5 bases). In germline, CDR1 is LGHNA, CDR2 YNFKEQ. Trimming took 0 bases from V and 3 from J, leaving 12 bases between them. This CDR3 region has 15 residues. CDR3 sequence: CASSQDRTFYYEQYF. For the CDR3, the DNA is TGTGCCAGCAGCCAAGACAGGACTTTCTACTACGAGCAGTACTTC.

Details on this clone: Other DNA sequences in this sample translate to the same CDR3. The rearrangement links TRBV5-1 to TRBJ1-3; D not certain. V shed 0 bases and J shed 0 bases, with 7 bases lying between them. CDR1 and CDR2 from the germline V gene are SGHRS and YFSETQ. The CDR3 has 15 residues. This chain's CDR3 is CASSLASVSGNTIYF. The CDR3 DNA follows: TGCGCCAGCAGCTTGGCCTCGGTCTCTGGAAACACCATATATTTT.

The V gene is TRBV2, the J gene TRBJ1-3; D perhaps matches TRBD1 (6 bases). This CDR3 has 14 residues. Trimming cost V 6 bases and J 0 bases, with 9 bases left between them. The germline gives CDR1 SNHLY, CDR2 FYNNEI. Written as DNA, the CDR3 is TGTGCCAGCAGGAGCAGGGGCTCTGGAAACACCATATATTTT. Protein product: CASRSRGSGNTIYF.

This chain's CDR3 is CASSPRYEQYF. The CDR3 DNA sequence: TGTGCCAGCAGCCCCCGGTACGAGCAGTACTTC. The rearrangement joins TRBV7-8 to TRBJ2-7; no definite D call. Trimming cost V 5 bases and J 4 bases, with 6 bases left between them. CDR3 length: 11 residues. Germline V gene lookup returns CDR1 SGHVS and CDR2 FQNEAQ.

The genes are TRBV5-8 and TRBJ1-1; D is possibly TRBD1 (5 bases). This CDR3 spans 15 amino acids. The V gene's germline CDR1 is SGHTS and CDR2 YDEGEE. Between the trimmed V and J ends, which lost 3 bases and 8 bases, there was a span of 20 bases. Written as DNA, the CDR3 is TGTGCCAGCAGCTCGATGGGACTGTTCTCTCCCGAAGCTTTCTTT. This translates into CASSSMGLFSPEAFF.

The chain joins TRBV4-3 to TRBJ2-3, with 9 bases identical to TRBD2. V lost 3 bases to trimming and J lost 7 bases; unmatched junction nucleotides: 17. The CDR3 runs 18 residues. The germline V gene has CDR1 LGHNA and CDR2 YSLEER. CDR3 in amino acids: CASSQLLDGGGGRYTQYF. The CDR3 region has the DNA TGCGCCAGCAGCCAGCTGCTGGACGGCGGGGGGGGCCGATATACGCAGTATTTT.

The CDR3 coding sequence is TGTGCCAGCAGCTTAGACAGGAGGGCCTCCTACAATGAGCAGTTCTTC. Its protein is CASSLDRRASYNEQFF. The rearrangement uses TRBV7-8 and TRBJ2-1; D may be TRBD2 (6 bases). The CDR3 runs to 16 residues. Germline-derived CDR1 and CDR2 are SGHVS and FQNEAQ. Trimming removed 1 base from V and 0 bases from J, with 10 bases in between. Full variable domain (remainder filled in from reference TRBV7-8 and TRBJ2-1): GAGVSQSPRYKVAKRGQDVALRCDPISGHVSLFWYQQALGQGPEFLTYFQNEAQLDKSGLPSDRFFAERPEGSVSTLKIQRTQQEDSAVYLCASSLDRRASYNEQFFGPGTRLTVL.

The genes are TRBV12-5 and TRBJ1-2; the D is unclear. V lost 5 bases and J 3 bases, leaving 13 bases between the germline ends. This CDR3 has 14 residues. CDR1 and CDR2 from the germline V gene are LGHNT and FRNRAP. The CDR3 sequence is CASGAAVWDYGYTF. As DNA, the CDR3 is TGTGCTAGTGGTGCCGCGGTTTGGGACTATGGCTACACCTTC.

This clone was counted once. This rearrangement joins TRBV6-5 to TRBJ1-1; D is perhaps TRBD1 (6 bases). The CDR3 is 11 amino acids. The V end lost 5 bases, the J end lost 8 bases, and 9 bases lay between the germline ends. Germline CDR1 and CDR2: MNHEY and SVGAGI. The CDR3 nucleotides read TGTGCCAGCAGTGGGGGCAGAGAAGCTTTCTTT. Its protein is CASSGGREAFF.

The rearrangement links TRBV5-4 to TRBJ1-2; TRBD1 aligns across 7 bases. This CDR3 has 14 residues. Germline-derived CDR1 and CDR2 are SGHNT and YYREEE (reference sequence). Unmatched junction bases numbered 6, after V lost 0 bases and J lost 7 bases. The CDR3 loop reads CASSLVGGEGGYTF. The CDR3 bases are TGTGCCAGCAGCTTGGTAGGGGGCGAGGGTGGCTACACCTTC.

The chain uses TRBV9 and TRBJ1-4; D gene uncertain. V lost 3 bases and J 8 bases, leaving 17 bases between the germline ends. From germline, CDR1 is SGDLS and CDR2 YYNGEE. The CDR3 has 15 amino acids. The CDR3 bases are TGTGCCAGCAGCGCCGGACTGCAGCGAGAAGAAAAACTGTTTTTT. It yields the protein CASSAGLQREEKLFF.

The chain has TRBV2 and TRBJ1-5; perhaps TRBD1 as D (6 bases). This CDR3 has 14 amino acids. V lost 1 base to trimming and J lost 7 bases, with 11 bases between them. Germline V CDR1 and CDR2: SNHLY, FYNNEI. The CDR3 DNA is TGTGCCAGCAGTGAAGAAGGGGGTAGACAGCCCCAGCATTTT. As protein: CASSEEGGRQPQHF.

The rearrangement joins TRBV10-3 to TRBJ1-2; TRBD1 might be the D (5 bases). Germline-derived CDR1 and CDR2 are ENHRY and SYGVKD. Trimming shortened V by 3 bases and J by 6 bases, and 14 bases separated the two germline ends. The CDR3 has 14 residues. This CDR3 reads CAISDTGLLDGYTF. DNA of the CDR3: TGTGCCATCAGTGATACGGGACTTTTGGATGGCTACACCTTC.

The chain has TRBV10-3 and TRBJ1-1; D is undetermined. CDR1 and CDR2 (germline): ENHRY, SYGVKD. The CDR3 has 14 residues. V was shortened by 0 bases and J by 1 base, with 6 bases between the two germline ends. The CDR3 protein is CAISESGRNTEAFF. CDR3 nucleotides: TGTGCCATCAGTGAGTCTGGCAGGAACACTGAAGCTTTCTTT.

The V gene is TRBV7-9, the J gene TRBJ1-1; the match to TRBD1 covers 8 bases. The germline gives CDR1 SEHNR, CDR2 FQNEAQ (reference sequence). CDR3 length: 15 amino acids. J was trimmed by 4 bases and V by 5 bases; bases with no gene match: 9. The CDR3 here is CASSPGAQGGTEAFF. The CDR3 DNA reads TGTGCCAGCAGCCCCGGGGCACAGGGGGGCACTGAAGCTTTCTTT.